This T cell receptor beta chain was identified in a study of T cell repertoires in cytomegalovirus infection. Study at large: Recently identified HLA-C-restricted CMV epitopes were among the peptides used. Public TCR beta signatures marked donors with CMV infection and the matching HLA.

To note about this clonotype: What it binds is not known.

TCRdb redid the calling of the reads with MiXCR, one entry per CDR3 protein. There are approximately 590,000 distinct CDR3 sequences in the sample; 40% occur only once, and around 46% lies in the top ten. The study's findings and limits: Based on cumulative public TCR beta family frequency, carriers of CMV plus the relevant HLA were identified. The ex vivo response was dominated by HLA-C-restricted CMV-specific TCR beta clonotypes.

Sequencing was performed on cultured PBMCs, taken from culture after CMV antigen stimulation. The sequence was obtained from a human donor in good health (CMV status not recorded). Some clones in this sample may be carry-over from other donors' samples.

In DNA form, the CDR3 reads TGCGCCAGCAGCCAAGAGTTGGGGCAGGGTACCACCGGGGAGCTGTTTTTT. Its translation is CASSQELGQGTTGELFF. This chain connects TRBV4-3 to TRBJ2-2; maybe TRBD1 (5 bases). The CDR3 totals 17 residues. Germline-derived CDR1 and CDR2 are LGHNA and YSLEER. Trimming removed 0 bases at V and 4 bases at J, with 15 bases between.